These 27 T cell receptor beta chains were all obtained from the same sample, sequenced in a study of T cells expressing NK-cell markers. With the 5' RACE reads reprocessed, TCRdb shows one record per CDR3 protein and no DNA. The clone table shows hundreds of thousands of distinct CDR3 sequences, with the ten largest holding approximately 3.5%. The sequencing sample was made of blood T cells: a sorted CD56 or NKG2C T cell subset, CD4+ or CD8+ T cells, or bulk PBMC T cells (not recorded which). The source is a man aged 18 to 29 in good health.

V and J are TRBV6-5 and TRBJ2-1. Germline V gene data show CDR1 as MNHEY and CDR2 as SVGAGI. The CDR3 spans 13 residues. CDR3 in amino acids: CASSYSRSNEQFF.

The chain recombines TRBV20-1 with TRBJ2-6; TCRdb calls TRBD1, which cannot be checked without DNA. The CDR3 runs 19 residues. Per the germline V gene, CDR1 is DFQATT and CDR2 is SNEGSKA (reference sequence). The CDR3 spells CSARDGTARRLSGANVLTF.

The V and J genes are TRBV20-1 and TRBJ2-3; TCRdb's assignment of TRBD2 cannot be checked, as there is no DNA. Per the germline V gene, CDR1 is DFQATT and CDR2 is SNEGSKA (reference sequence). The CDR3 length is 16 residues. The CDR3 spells CSARAGLAPSTDTQYF.

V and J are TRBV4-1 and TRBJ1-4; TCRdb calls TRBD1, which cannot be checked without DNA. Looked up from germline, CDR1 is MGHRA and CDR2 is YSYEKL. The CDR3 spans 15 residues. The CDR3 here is CASSQAWAGVEKLFF.

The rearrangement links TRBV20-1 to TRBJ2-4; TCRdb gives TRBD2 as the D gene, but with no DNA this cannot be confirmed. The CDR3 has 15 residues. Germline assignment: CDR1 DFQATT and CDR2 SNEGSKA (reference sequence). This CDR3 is CSANSGRVAKNIQYF.

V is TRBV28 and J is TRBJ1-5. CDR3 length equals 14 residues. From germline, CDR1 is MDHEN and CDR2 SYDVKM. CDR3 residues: CASSRGSPGQPQHF. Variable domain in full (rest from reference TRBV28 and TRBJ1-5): DVKVTQSSRYLVKRTGEKVFLECVQDMDHENMFWYRQDPGLGLRLIYFSYDVKMKEKGDIPEGYSVSREKKERFSLILESASTNQTSMYLCASSRGSPGQPQHFGDGTRLSIL.

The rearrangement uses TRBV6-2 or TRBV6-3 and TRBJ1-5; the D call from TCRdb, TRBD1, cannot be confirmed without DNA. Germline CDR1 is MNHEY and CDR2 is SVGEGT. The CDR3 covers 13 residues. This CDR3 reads CASSYSGVQPQHF.

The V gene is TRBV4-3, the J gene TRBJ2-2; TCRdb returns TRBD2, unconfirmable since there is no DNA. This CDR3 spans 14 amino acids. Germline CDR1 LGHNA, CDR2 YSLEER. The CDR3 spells CASSQASVTGELFF.

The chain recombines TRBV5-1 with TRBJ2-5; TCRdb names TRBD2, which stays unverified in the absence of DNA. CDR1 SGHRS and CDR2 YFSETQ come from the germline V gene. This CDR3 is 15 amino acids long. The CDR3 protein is CASTRGAGGGETQYF.

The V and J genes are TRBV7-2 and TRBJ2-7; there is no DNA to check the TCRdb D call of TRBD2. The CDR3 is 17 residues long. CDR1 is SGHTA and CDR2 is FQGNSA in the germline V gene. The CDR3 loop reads CASSLLSGIYLTYEQYF.

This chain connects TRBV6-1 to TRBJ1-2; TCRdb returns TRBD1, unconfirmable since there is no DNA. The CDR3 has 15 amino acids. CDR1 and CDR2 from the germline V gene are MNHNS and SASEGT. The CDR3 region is CASRDDSQGLYGYTF.

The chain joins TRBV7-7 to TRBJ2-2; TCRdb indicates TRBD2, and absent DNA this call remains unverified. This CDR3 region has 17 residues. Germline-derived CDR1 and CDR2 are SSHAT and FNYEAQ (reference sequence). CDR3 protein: CASSPTSGRARTGELFF.

CDR3 sequence: CSARGLADPYEQYF. V usage is TRBV20-1 and J usage is TRBJ2-7; TCRdb proposes TRBD2, but this gene call is untestable without DNA. The CDR3 totals 14 residues. CDR1 and CDR2 from the germline V gene are DFQATT and SNEGSKA (reference sequence).

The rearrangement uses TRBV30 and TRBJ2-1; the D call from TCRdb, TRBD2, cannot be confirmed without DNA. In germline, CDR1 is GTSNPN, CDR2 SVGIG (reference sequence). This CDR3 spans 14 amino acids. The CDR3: CAWSAGGRAYEQFF.

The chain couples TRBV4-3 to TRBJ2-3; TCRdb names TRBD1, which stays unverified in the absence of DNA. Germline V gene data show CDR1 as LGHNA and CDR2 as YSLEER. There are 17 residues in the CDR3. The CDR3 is CASSQYGGLARTDTQYF.

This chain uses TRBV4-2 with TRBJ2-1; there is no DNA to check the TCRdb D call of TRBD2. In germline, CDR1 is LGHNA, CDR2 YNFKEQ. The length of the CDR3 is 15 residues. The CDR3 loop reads CASSQDLPTKNEQFF.

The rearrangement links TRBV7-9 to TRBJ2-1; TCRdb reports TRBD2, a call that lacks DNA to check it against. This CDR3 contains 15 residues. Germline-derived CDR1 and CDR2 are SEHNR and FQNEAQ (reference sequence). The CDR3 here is CASSLSSGRAGEQFF.

The CDR3 loop reads CASNPRGYGGDEQFF. The rearrangement uses TRBV11-2 and TRBJ2-1; TCRdb indicates TRBD1, and absent DNA this call remains unverified. Germline V CDR1 and CDR2: SGHAT, FQNNGV. The CDR3 sequence is 15 residues long.

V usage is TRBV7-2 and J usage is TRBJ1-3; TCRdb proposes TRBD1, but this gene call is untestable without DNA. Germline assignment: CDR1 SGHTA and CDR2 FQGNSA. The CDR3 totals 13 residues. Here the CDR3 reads CASSVAPGNTIYF.

The CDR3 loop is CASSDGFVGAGYEQYF. V and J are TRBV6-1 and TRBJ2-7. There are 16 residues in the CDR3. The germline V gene has CDR1 MNHNS and CDR2 SASEGT.

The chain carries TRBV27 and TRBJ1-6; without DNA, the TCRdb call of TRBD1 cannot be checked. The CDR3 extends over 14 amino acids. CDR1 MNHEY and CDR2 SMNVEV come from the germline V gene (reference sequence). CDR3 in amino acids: CASSPTGIGSSLHF.

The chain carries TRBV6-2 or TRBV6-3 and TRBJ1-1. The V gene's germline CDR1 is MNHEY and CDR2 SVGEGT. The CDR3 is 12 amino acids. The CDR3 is CASSYSTSEAFF.

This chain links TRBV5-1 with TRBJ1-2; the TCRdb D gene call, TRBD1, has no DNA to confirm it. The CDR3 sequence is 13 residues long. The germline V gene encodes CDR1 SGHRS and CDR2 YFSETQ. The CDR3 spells CASSLDDRRGYTF.

CDR3 loop: CSVGTGGVSAGELFF. The gene calls are TRBV29-1 and TRBJ2-2; absent DNA, TCRdb's TRBD1 call cannot be checked. Germline CDR1 and CDR2: SQVTM and ANQGSEA. This CDR3 comprises 15 residues.

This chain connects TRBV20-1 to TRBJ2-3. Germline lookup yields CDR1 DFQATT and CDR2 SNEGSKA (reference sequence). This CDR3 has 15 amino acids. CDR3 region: CSASGPSGNTDTQYF.

The CDR3 loop reads CASRIPGPGGNQPQHF. The rearrangement joins TRBV28 to TRBJ1-5; there is no DNA to check the TCRdb D call of TRBD1. The CDR3 extends over 16 amino acids. In germline, CDR1 is MDHEN, CDR2 SYDVKM.

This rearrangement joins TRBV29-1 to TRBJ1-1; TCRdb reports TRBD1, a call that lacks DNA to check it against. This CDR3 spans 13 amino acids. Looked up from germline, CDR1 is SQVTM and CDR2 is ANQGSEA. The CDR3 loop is CSVGRVLDKGAFF.